The rows below give T cell receptor beta chains drawn from one sample of a study of cytomegalovirus exposure and HLA in healthy donors. Method: immunoSEQ multiplex PCR; TCRdb's copy keeps in-frame clones and lacks some. The table shows around 66,000 clones, with approximately 97% occurring only once. The sequenced sample was PBMCs. These receptors were taken from a woman in her late teens or twenties in good health and CMV-seropositive. The CDR3 runs from the conserved cysteine through the conserved F or W. A D gene is named only where the DNA matches it firmly. Expanded clones get a size class; other rows say once, few or many, or leave the size out.

NA	TRBD2	TRBV7-3	TRBJ2-1	TGTGCCAGCAGCCCGGGACTAGCGGCCTACAATGAGCAGTTCTTC	CASSPGLAAYNEQFF
NA	NA	TRBV23-1	TRBJ2-5	TGCGCCAGCAGTCAATCCGGGGAGACCCAGTACTTC	CASSQSGETQYF
NA	NA	TRBV7-8	TRBJ2-7	TGTGCCAGCAGCTTAGTTTGGACACACTACGAGCAGTACTTC	CASSLVWTHYEQYF
NA	NA	TRBV9	TRBJ2-7	TGTGCCAGCAGTATAGCGGACGGGTACGAGCAGTACTTC	CASSIADGYEQYF
NA	NA	TRBV30	TRBJ2-1	TGTGCCTGGAGTCGGTCCGGGTATGAGCAGTTCTTC	CAWSRSGYEQFF
NA	NA	TRBV18	TRBJ2-3	TGTGCCAGCTCAACTAGCACAGATACGCAGTATTTT	CASSTSTDTQYF
NA	TRBD1	TRBV6-5	TRBJ2-7	TGTGCCAGCCGCGGACAGGGCGCCTACGAGCAGTACTTC	CASRGQGAYEQYF
NA	TRBD2	TRBV7-2	TRBJ2-1	TGTGCCAGCAGCTTTACCGCTAGAACTAGCGGGATATTTACAAATGAGCAGTTCTTC	CASSFTARTSGIFTNEQFF
NA	NA	TRBV28	TRBJ1-5	TGTGCCAGCAGTTTGTGGCAGGCAATGGGCAATCAGCCCCAGCATTTT	CASSLWQAMGNQPQHF
NA	TRBD2	TRBV6-1	TRBJ2-1	TGTGCCAGCAGTGAGTATGGGCGGGAGTGGTCCTACAATGAGCAGTTCTTC	CASSEYGREWSYNEQFF
NA	NA	TRBV30	TRBJ1-2	TGTGCCGCCCCGCTCGGGGGGACCTATGGCTACACCTTC	CAAPLGGTYGYTF
NA	TRBD2	TRBV15	TRBJ2-1	TGTGCCACCCAGGCGGGAGCAGGGAATGAGCAGTTCTTC	CATQAGAGNEQFF
few	NA	TRBV5-1	TRBJ2-7	TGCGCCAGCAGCCAAGAGAGCTACGAGCAGTACTTC	CASSQESYEQYF
NA	NA	TRBV11-2	TRBJ1-5	TGTGCCAGCAGCTTAAGTTCGGGGAGTCAGCCCCAGCATTTT	CASSLSSGSQPQHF
NA	TRBD1	TRBV11-2	TRBJ1-5	TGTGCCAGCAGCTTAGATGGGACAGGCCATCAGAATCAGCCCCAGCATTTT	CASSLDGTGHQNQPQHF
NA	NA	TRBV28	TRBJ2-5	TGTGCCAGCAGTTTTCCCGCGGCTCAAGAGACCCAGTACTTC	CASSFPAAQETQYF
NA	NA	TRBV9	TRBJ1-1	TGTGCCAGCAGCGTAGAGGAAGGACAACACACTGAAGCTTTCTTT	CASSVEEGQHTEAFF
NA	NA	TRBV7-2	TRBJ1-2	TGTGCCAGCAGCGCGGACTATCAGGATGGCTACACCTTC	CASSADYQDGYTF
NA	TRBD1	TRBV6-1	TRBJ1-5	TGTGCCAGCAGTGTTTCACAGGGGGTGAGTCAGCCCCAGCATTTT	CASSVSQGVSQPQHF
NA	TRBD1	TRBV29-1	TRBJ2-7	TGCAGCGTTGAACAAAACCGGGACAGGGGGCGGTACTTC	CSVEQNRDRGRYF
once	NA	TRBV11-2	TRBJ1-5	TGTGCCAGCAGCCTAACTCGGTATAGCAATCAGCCCCAGCATTTT	CASSLTRYSNQPQHF
NA	NA	TRBV27	TRBJ2-5	TGTGCCAGCAGAGGGGATGAAGAGACCCAGTACTTC	CASRGDEETQYF
NA	TRBD1	TRBV6-5	TRBJ2-7	TGTGCCAGCAGTTATAGCAGGGGGCTGAGCTACGAGCAGTACTTC	CASSYSRGLSYEQYF
NA	TRBD1	TRBV28	TRBJ2-1	TGTGCCAGCAGTCTCCCAGGGGGACAGGGATCCAATGAGCAGTTCTTC	CASSLPGGQGSNEQFF
NA	TRBD2	TRBV6-1	TRBJ2-7	TGTGCCAGCAGTCCTTTTTCGGGGGGTCAGGGCGAGCAGTACTTC	CASSPFSGGQGEQYF
NA	NA	TRBV21-1	TRBJ2-1	TGTGCCAGCAGCATGACAGTCTACAATGAGCAGTTCTTC	CASSMTVYNEQFF
NA	NA	TRBV7-2	TRBJ1-1	TGTGCCAGCAGCTTAGGTGCGGGGGGCGTCACTGAAGCTTTCTTT	CASSLGAGGVTEAFF
NA	TRBD2	TRBV5-1	TRBJ2-2	TGCGCCAGCAGCTTGTACCCGGGACTAGCAACCGGGGAGCTGTTTTTT	CASSLYPGLATGELFF
once	NA	TRBV29-1	TRBJ1-1	TGCAGCGGTATATCTACCCTCGCCTCCACTGAAGCTTTCTTT	CSGISTLASTEAFF
NA	NA	TRBV28	TRBJ2-1	TGTGCCAGCAGTTTAGGGCCGGGAGAGATTGAGCAGTTCTTC	CASSLGPGEIEQFF
NA	NA	TRBV5-1	TRBJ2-7	TGCGCCAGCAGCTTAGGAGGATACGAGCAGTACTTC	CASSLGGYEQYF
NA	TRBD2	TRBV9	TRBJ2-2	TGTGCCAGCAGCCTACCCGATGCGTGGGGAGGGACCGGGGAGCTGTTTTTT	CASSLPDAWGGTGELFF
NA	NA	TRBV30	TRBJ1-1	TGTGCCTGGAGACGGTTGAACACTGAAGCTTTCTTT	CAWRRLNTEAFF
NA	NA	TRBV18	TRBJ2-6	TGTGCCAGCTCGCGCAGGGATACTGGGGCCAACGTCCTGACTTTC	CASSRRDTGANVLTF
NA	NA	TRBV6-4	TRBJ2-1	TGTGCCAGCAGTGCTCTAGCGAACAATGAGCAGTTCTTC	CASSALANNEQFF
NA	NA	TRBV15	TRBJ2-6	TGTGCCACCAGCAGAGGACAGCCTAACTCTGGGGCCAACGTCCTGACTTTC	CATSRGQPNSGANVLTF
NA	TRBD2	TRBV7-3	TRBJ2-7	TGTGCCAGCAGCTTAACGCTAGCGGGGGATGTTTACGAGCAGTACTTC	CASSLTLAGDVYEQYF
NA	NA	TRBV19	TRBJ1-1	TGTGCCAGTAGTATTTCGAGGGAGAGCACTGAAGCTTTCTTT	CASSISRESTEAFF
NA	NA	TRBV30	TRBJ2-6	TGTGCCTGGAGTGTAGCGGAAGGGGCCAACGTCCTGACTTTC	CAWSVAEGANVLTF
NA	NA	TRBV5-1	TRBJ1-2	TGCGCCAGCAGCGCCCTGGGAGGGAGAGGCTATGGCTACACCTTC	CASSALGGRGYGYTF
NA	TRBD1	TRBV4-1	TRBJ2-1	TGCGCCAGCAGCCAAGGACAGGGGGCTTCCTACAATGAGCAGTTCTTC	CASSQGQGASYNEQFF
NA	TRBD1	TRBV5-1	TRBJ1-2	TGCGCCAGCAGTCCAATTTATCCGGGACAGGGAGGCCGCGGCTACACCTTC	CASSPIYPGQGGRGYTF
NA	TRBD1	TRBV28	TRBJ1-5	TGTGCCAGCAGTTTCCCCCCTTTTGGCAGGGGGATTAATAGCAATCAGCCCCAGCATTTT	CASSFPPFGRGINSNQPQHF
NA	NA	TRBV10-3	TRBJ2-7	TGTGCCATCAGTGTAAAATACGAGCAGTACTTC	CAISVKYEQYF
NA	TRBD1	TRBV29-1	TRBJ2-7	TGCAGCGGCACAGGGGGAGGCGAGCAGTACTTC	CSGTGGGEQYF
once	TRBD1	TRBV2	TRBJ1-2	TGTGCCAGCAGCGGGACAGCTTATGGCTACACCTTC	CASSGTAYGYTF
NA	TRBD1	TRBV9	TRBJ1-2	TGTGCCAGCAGCGCCGTAGGGACAGGGCTTGGCTACACCTTC	CASSAVGTGLGYTF
NA	NA	TRBV4-2	TRBJ1-1	TGTGCCAGCAGCCAAGAAGCGTCCAGGAACACTGAAGCTTTCTTT	CASSQEASRNTEAFF
NA	TRBD1	TRBV4-1	TRBJ2-2	TGCGCCAGCAGCCAAGAGGGTCCGGGACAGGGGGTTAGGAGCGGGAGCATCGGGGAGCTGTTTTTT	CASSQEGPGQGVRSGSIGELFF
NA	TRBD1	TRBV7-3	TRBJ2-5	TGTGCCAGCAGCTCGATTGCTCCGGGACAGGGTCAAGAGACCCAGTACTTC	CASSSIAPGQGQETQYF
NA	TRBD2	TRBV10-3	TRBJ2-3	TGTGCCATCAGGTCTAGCGGGAGCTCCACAGATACGCAGTATTTT	CAIRSSGSSTDTQYF
NA	NA	TRBV6-5	TRBJ2-7	TGTGCCAGCAAGCAGGGCATCTCCTACGAGCAGTACTTC	CASKQGISYEQYF
NA	TRBD2	TRBV10-1	TRBJ2-3	TGCGCCAGCAGTGAGTCGCCTAGCGGGGGCAAGCAGTATTTT	CASSESPSGGKQYF
NA	TRBD1	TRBV27	TRBJ2-2	TGTGCCAGCATGGGGACAGCAGACACCGGGGAGCTGTTTTTT	CASMGTADTGELFF
once	TRBD2	TRBV28	TRBJ2-5	TGTGCCAGCAGTTACCCTAGCGGGATTGGTGAGACCCAGTACTTC	CASSYPSGIGETQYF